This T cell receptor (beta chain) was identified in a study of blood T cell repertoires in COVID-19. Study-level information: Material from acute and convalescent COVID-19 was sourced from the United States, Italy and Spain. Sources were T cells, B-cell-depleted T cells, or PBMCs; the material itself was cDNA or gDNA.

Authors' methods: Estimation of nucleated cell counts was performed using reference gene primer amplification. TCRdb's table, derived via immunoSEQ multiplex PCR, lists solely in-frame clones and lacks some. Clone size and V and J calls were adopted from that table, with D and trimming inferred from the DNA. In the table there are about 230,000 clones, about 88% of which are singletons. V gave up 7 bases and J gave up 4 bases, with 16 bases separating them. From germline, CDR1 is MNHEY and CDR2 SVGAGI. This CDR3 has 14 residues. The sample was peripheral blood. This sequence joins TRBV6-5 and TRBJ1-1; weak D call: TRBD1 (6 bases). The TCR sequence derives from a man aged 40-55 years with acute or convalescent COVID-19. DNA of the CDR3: TGTGCCAGCATTAGAACAGGGTCTATCACTGAAGCTTTCTTT. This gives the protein CASIRTGSITEAFF.